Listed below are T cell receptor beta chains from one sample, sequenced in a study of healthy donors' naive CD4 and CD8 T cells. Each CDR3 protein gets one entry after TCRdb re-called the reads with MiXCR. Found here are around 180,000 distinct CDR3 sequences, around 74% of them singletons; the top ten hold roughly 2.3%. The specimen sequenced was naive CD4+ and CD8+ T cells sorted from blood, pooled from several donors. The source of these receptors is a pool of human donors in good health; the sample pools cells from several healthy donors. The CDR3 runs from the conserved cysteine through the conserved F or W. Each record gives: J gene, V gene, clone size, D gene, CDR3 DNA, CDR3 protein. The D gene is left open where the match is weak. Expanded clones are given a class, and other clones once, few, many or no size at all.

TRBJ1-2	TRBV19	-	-	TGTGCCAGTAGTATAGATATGGAAATCTACGATGGCTACACCTTC	CASSIDMEIYDGYTF
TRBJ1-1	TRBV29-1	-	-	TGCAACTTCCACTCGAACACTGAAGCTTTCTTT	CNFHSNTEAFF
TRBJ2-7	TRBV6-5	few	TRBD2	TGTGCCAGCAGTGATACTAGCGGGGGCGGCTACGAGCAGTACTTC	CASSDTSGGGYEQYF
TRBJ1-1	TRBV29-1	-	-	TGCAGAGTGGGGTCTTCCGGTCGCCCGAGGCTGGCTTTCTTT	CRVGSSGRPRLAFF
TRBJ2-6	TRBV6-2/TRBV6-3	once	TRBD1	TGTGCCAGCAGTCCGGGGACAGGGGTCCTTTGGGCCAACGTCCTGACTTTC	CASSPGTGVLWANVLTF
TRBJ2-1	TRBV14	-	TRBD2	TGTGCCAGCACGGCACTAGCGAACTACAATGAGCAGTTCTTC	CASTALANYNEQFF
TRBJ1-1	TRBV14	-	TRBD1	TGTGCCAGCAGCCGACGGACAGGGGGTGGCAACACTGAAGCTTTCTTT	CASSRRTGGGNTEAFF
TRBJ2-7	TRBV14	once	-	TGTGCCAGCAGCCAGCAGTCCGACCGGCGCTCCTACGAGCAGTACTTC	CASSQQSDRRSYEQYF
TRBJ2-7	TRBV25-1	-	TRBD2	TGTGCCAGCAGTGAAGGGACTAGAGCCTACGAGCAGTACTTC	CASSEGTRAYEQYF
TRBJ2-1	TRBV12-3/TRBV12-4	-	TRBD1	TGTGCCAGCAGTCTTACCGGGACAGTGGGTACCAATGAGCAGTTCTTC	CASSLTGTVGTNEQFF
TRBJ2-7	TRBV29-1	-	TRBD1	TGCAGCGTTGAAACTGACAGGGGCTCCTACGAGCAGTACTTC	CSVETDRGSYEQYF
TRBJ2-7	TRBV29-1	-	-	TGCAGCGTTGATGGGATCAGGGCGGGGGAGCAGTACTTC	CSVDGIRAGEQYF
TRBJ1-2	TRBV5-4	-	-	TGTGCCAGCAGCTTGGCGGGGCCGTACTATGGCTACACCTTC	CASSLAGPYYGYTF
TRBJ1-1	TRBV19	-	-	TGTGCCAGTAGTGGTGCCGTGGGCACTGAAGCTTTCTTT	CASSGAVGTEAFF
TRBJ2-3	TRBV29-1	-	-	TGCAGCGTCCAGACAGATTTCACAGATACGCAGTATTTT	CSVQTDFTDTQYF
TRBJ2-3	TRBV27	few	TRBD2	TGTGCCAGCAGCCCTACCCGACTAGCGGGAAGCACAGATACGCAGTATTTT	CASSPTRLAGSTDTQYF
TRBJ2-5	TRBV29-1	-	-	TGCAGCGTTGAAGATCGGGGTGATCAAGAGACCCAGTACTTC	CSVEDRGDQETQYF
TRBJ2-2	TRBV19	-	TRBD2	TGTGCCAGTAGCCGCCGACTAGCGGAGGCCGGGGAGCTGTTTTTT	CASSRRLAEAGELFF
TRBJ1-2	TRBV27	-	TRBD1	TGTGCCAGCAGTTTAGACGGCAGGGGGTGGGATGGCTACACCTTC	CASSLDGRGWDGYTF
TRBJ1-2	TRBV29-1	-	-	TGCAGCGTCGACGGGCCAACCTGGGCCTTC	CSVDGPTWAF
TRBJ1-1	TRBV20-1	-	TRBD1	TGCGGTGCTCCTCGGGGGGACAGCATGAACACTGAAGCTTTCTTT	CGAPRGDSMNTEAFF
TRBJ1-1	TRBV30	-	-	TGTGCCTGGAGTGTCCAGAGCTTCGGGGCTTTCTTT	CAWSVQSFGAFF
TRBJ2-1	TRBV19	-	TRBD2	TGTGCCAGTAGTACAGGGTTGGGGACTAGCAATGAGCAGTTCTTC	CASSTGLGTSNEQFF
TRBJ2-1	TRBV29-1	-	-	TGCAGCGTTAGCTTCTACAATGAGCAGTTCTTC	CSVSFYNEQFF
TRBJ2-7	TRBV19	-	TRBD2	TGTGCCAGTAGTTTCTCTAGCGGGGGGCCCTACGAGCAGTACTTC	CASSFSSGGPYEQYF
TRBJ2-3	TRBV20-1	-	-	TGCAGTGGGGGTGTCACAGATACGCAGTATTTT	CSGGVTDTQYF
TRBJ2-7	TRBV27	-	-	TGTGCCAGCAGTTTCTCTTCGACTTACGAGCAGTACTTC	CASSFSSTYEQYF
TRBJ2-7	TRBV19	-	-	TGTGCCAGTAGTAATAGGGCGAGGGGAAGCGACGAGCAGTACTTC	CASSNRARGSDEQYF
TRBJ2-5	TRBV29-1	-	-	TGCAGCGTTGTGCAGGGGAGAGAGACCCAGTACTTC	CSVVQGRETQYF
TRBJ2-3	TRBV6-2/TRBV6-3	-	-	TGTGCCAGCAGTTACTCGGCGGTAGGCGGGGGCGCGGTCACAGATACGCAGTATTTT	CASSYSAVGGGAVTDTQYF
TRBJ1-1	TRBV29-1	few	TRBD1	TGCAGCGTTGTCGGCCAGGGGGGCGGCACTGAAGCTTTCTTT	CSVVGQGGGTEAFF